What follows is one TCR beta chain and its context. Its antigen is still unknown. The TCR library protocol was used to attach unique molecular identifiers. These identifiers were attached to individual cDNA molecules. From the 5' RACE reads, TCRdb called clonotypes with MiXCR, one entry per CDR3 protein. The sample includes about 80,000 distinct CDR3 sequences, roughly 12% of them seen just once. This record comes from a study of early T cells in non-severe SARS-CoV-2 infection. Study information: Chains from this unsorted whole-blood bulk RNA could not be paired.

Germline CDR1 MNHEY, CDR2 SVGAGI. This CDR3 spans 13 amino acids. The V end was cut by 6 bases, the J end by 5 bases, with 13 bases between. Findings and caveats of the study: A preference for anti-spike CD8 responses marked VDJdb matching, which missed private and CD4 specificities.

This TCR was recovered from an adult who was a healthcare worker with PCR-confirmed SARS-CoV-2 infection or an uninfected control (not recorded which). The donor label of this sample is uncertain. This material consisted of whole blood, taken at baseline. This sequence joins TRBV6-5 and TRBJ1-1, with D possibly matching TRBD1 (6 bases). This chain's CDR3 is CASRPEGGTEAFF. The DNA of the CDR3 is TGTGCCAGCAGGCCGGAGGGGGGAACTGAAGCTTTCTTT.